These 30 T cell receptor beta chains share one sample of origin, sequenced in a study of monozygotic twins with inflammatory bowel disease. TCRdb re-called the 5' RACE reads; one entry per CDR3 protein, DNA not given. The data include around 140,000 distinct CDR3 sequences; the top ten clones carry 1% to 1.5%. Sequenced input: blood. The receptors derive from a human donor with ulcerative colitis or Crohn's disease, or a healthy co-twin of an affected twin (not recorded which).

The chain links TRBV20-1 to TRBJ2-5; without DNA, the TCRdb call of TRBD1 cannot be checked. There are 14 residues in the CDR3. Germline assignment: CDR1 DFQATT and CDR2 SNEGSKA (reference sequence). CDR3 sequence reads: CSARTGQGQQTQYF.

The V gene is TRBV5-6, the J gene TRBJ1-5. This CDR3 contains 16 residues. Germline V gives CDR1 SGHDT, CDR2 YYEEEE. The CDR3: CASSLDGMGSNQPQHF.

The rearrangement joins TRBV29-1 to TRBJ2-1. The CDR3 runs to 11 residues. Germline CDR1 SQVTM, CDR2 ANQGSEA. CDR3 sequence reads: CSVAEVNEQFF.

The gene calls are TRBV7-8 and TRBJ2-3. This CDR3 is 12 amino acids long. CDR1 is SGHVS, CDR2 FQNEAQ, per germline. This CDR3 reads CASSLGTETQYF.

The gene calls are TRBV28 and TRBJ2-1; absent DNA, TCRdb's TRBD2 call cannot be checked. The CDR3 consists of 14 residues. Germline CDR1 and CDR2: MDHEN and SYDVKM. The CDR3 protein is CASSLASGRNEQFF.

The chain has TRBV9 and TRBJ1-6. This CDR3 is built from 15 residues. The germline gives CDR1 SGDLS, CDR2 YYNGEE. The CDR3 protein is CASSLVEDHNSPLHF. Full variable domain (missing parts from reference TRBV9 and TRBJ1-6): DSGVTQTPKHLITATGQRVTLRCSPRSGDLSVYWYQQSLDQGLQFLIQYYNGEERAKGNILERFSAQQFPDLHSELNLSSLELGDSALYFCASSLVEDHNSPLHFGNGTRLTVT.

The V and J genes are TRBV19 and TRBJ2-2; checking the TCRdb D call of TRBD2 is not possible without DNA. The germline gives CDR1 LNHDA, CDR2 SQIVND (reference sequence). The CDR3 totals 14 residues. This chain's CDR3 is CASRHLSGTGELFF.

The chain recombines TRBV20-1 with TRBJ2-1; checking the TCRdb D call of TRBD2 is not possible without DNA. The CDR3 has 19 amino acids. Germline loops: CDR1 DFQATT, CDR2 SNEGSKA (reference sequence). This CDR3 is CSANRASGQISKSYNEQFF.

The J gene is TRBJ1-2, the V gene TRBV6-5. The CDR3 has 13 residues. The germline CDR1 and CDR2 sequences are MNHEY and SVGAGI. The CDR3 protein is CASSYSGNYGYTF.

The chain recombines TRBV7-9 with TRBJ2-7; with no DNA, the TCRdb D assignment of TRBD2 cannot be verified. Germline CDR1 reads SEHNR; CDR2 reads FQNEAQ (reference sequence). This CDR3 is 14 amino acids long. CDR3 sequence: CASSLAGLAIEQYF. The variable domain in full, with the rest retrieved from reference TRBV7-9 and TRBJ2-7, is DTGVSQNPRHKITKRGQNVTFRCDPISEHNRLYWYRQTLGQGPEFLTYFQNEAQLEKSRLLSDRFSAERPKGSFSTLEIQRTEQGDSAMYLCASSLAGLAIEQYFGPGTRLTVT.

V gene TRBV20-1 combines with J gene TRBJ2-1. There are 11 residues in the CDR3. In germline, CDR1 is DFQATT, CDR2 SNEGSKA (reference sequence). CDR3 sequence reads: CSARSSYGQFF.

The chain has TRBV27 and TRBJ2-1; absent DNA, TCRdb's TRBD2 call cannot be checked. The CDR3 consists of 13 residues. Germline loops: CDR1 MNHEY, CDR2 SMNVEV (reference sequence). CDR3 sequence reads: CARLSGSRDEQFF.

The rearrangement uses TRBV5-1 and TRBJ1-1. Germline V gene data show CDR1 as SGHRS and CDR2 as YFSETQ. The CDR3 is 15 amino acids. CDR3 sequence: CASSSRETENTEAFF.

The gene calls are TRBV27 and TRBJ2-5; the D call from TCRdb, TRBD2, cannot be confirmed without DNA. Looked up from germline, CDR1 is MNHEY and CDR2 is SMNVEV (reference sequence). There are 19 residues in the CDR3. CDR3 amino acids: CASSLSRTSGRLGQETQYF.

The chain combines TRBV24-1 with TRBJ2-3; as DNA is missing, the TRBD1 call by TCRdb cannot be tested. CDR1 is KGHDR, CDR2 SFDVKD, per germline. The CDR3 is made up of 13 amino acids. CDR3 sequence reads: CATSRDTGHTQYF.

The chain is built from TRBV24-1 and TRBJ2-6. Germline V CDR1 and CDR2: KGHDR, SFDVKD. This CDR3 region has 13 residues. The CDR3 sequence: CATSGTGANVLTF.

The V and J genes are TRBV10-3 and TRBJ1-4; TCRdb gives TRBD1 as the D gene, but with no DNA this cannot be confirmed. The CDR3 covers 14 residues. Germline V gene lookup returns CDR1 ENHRY and CDR2 SYGVKD. The CDR3 sequence is CAIRPGSTNEKLFF.

The genes are TRBV20-1 and TRBJ2-1; the TRBD2 assignment by TCRdb is unverifiable without DNA. There are 15 residues in the CDR3. CDR1 and CDR2 from the germline V gene are DFQATT and SNEGSKA (reference sequence). CDR3 sequence reads: CSARGLLAGANEQFF.

This chain uses TRBV20-1 with TRBJ2-1; TCRdb names TRBD1, which stays unverified in the absence of DNA. Germline V gene data show CDR1 as DFQATT and CDR2 as SNEGSKA (reference sequence). The CDR3 totals 14 residues. This CDR3 is CSAPKTDRINEQFF.

CDR3 amino acids: CASSQTTSGSRNEQFF. The J gene is TRBJ2-1, the V gene TRBV5-1; TCRdb lists TRBD2, though no DNA is available to test this call. Germline V gene lookup returns CDR1 SGHRS and CDR2 YFSETQ. CDR3 length: 16 residues.

The gene calls are TRBV15 and TRBJ2-2. The CDR3 runs to 15 residues. Looked up from germline, CDR1 is LNHNV and CDR2 is YYDKDF (reference sequence). The CDR3 loop reads CATSRDRSGTGELFF. Complete variable domain (other parts from reference TRBV15 and TRBJ2-2): DAMVIQNPRYQVTQFGKPVTLSCSQTLNHNVMYWYQQKSSQAPKLLFHYYDKDFNNEADTPDNFQSRRPNTSFCFLDIRSPGLGDTAMYLCATSRDRSGTGELFFGEGSRLTVL.

CDR3 region: CSAPKRAQETQYF. V usage is TRBV20-1 and J usage is TRBJ2-5; with no DNA, the TCRdb D assignment of TRBD2 cannot be verified. Germline V CDR1 and CDR2: DFQATT, SNEGSKA (reference sequence). The CDR3 sequence is 13 residues long.

The chain carries TRBV11-2 and TRBJ2-7; TCRdb outputs TRBD1, but without DNA this stays unchecked. CDR1 is SGHAT and CDR2 is FQNNGV in the germline V gene. The CDR3 spans 17 residues. The CDR3 protein is CASSLVVPGQGPYEQYF.

V usage is TRBV5-1 and J usage is TRBJ1-2; TCRdb designates TRBD1, a call that cannot be tested without DNA. This CDR3 is built from 14 residues. Germline V gene data show CDR1 as SGHRS and CDR2 as YFSETQ. CDR3 sequence reads: CASSLEVRGYGYTF.

The rearrangement links TRBV7-2 to TRBJ2-7; the D gene TCRdb calls, TRBD2, cannot be checked with no DNA. CDR1 SGHTA and CDR2 FQGNSA come from the germline V gene. This CDR3 has 12 amino acids. CDR3 residues: CASSSGLSLPGF. The complete variable domain, with remaining parts taken from reference TRBV7-2 and TRBJ2-7, reads GAGVSQSPSNKVTEKGKDVELRCDPISGHTALYWYRQSLGQGLEFLIYFQGNSAPDKSGLPSDRFSAERTGGSVSTLTIQRTQQEDSAVYLCASSSGLSLPGFGPGTRLTVT.

The chain uses TRBV27 and TRBJ2-5; TCRdb's D call, TRBD2, is unchecked because there is no DNA. Germline CDR1 MNHEY, CDR2 SMNVEV (reference sequence). This CDR3 is 13 amino acids long. The CDR3 sequence: CASARAGVETQYF.

This chain uses TRBV7-2 with TRBJ1-4; the D call of TRBD1 rests on TCRdb alone, since no DNA is present to check it. The CDR3 spans 15 residues. CDR1 and CDR2 (germline): SGHTA, FQGNSA. CDR3: CASSSETGENEKLFF.

V and J are TRBV27 and TRBJ1-2; no DNA is available, so the TRBD1 call from TCRdb remains unchecked. This CDR3 has 14 amino acids. Germline assignment: CDR1 MNHEY and CDR2 SMNVEV (reference sequence). The CDR3 region is CASRPGQVIYGYAF.

This chain links TRBV29-1 with TRBJ1-2; TCRdb outputs TRBD1, but without DNA this stays unchecked. Germline loops: CDR1 SQVTM, CDR2 ANQGSEA. The CDR3 is made up of 16 amino acids. The chain's CDR3 is CSVEAPGQGSVYGYTF.

The chain recombines TRBV10-1 with TRBJ2-7; TCRdb's D call, TRBD1, is unchecked because there is no DNA. The CDR3 has 12 residues. CDR1 is WNHNN and CDR2 is SYGVQD in the germline V gene (reference sequence). The CDR3: CASSPGGNEQYF.